The clone carrying this T cell receptor (beta chain) was counted a single time. The CDR3 extends over 14 amino acids. Germline V CDR1 and CDR2: LGHNA, YSLEER. V was shortened by 2 bases and J by 2 bases, with 7 bases between the two germline ends. The PCR contained 60 Vbeta and 13 Jbeta primers. Assay used: immunoSEQ multiplex PCR; TCRdb lists only in-frame clones, some missing. The data hold roughly 100,000 clones, with around 80% observed a single time. This entry belongs to a study of cytomegalovirus exposure and HLA in healthy donors. The chain couples TRBV4-3 to TRBJ1-5; D is unresolved. The TCR comes from a man aged 25-45 years in good health and CMV-seronegative. The material sequenced was PBMCs. This CDR3 reads CASSQRRGNQPQHF. In nucleotides, the CDR3 is TGCGCCAGCAGCCAACGGCGGGGCAATCAGCCCCAGCATTTT.